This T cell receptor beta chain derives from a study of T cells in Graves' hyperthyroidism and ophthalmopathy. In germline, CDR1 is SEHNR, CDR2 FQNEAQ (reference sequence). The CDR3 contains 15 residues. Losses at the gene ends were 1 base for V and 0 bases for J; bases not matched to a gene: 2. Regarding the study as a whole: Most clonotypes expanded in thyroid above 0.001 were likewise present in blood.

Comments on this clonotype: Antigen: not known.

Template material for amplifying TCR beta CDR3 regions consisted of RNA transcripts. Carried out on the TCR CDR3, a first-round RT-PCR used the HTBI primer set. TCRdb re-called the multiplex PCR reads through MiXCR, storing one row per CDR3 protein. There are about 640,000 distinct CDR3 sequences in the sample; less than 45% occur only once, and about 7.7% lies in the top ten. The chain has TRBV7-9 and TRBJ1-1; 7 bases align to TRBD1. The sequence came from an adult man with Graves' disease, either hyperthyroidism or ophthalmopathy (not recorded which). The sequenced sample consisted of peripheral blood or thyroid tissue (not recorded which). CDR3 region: CASSLGQGVNTEAFF. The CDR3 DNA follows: TGTGCCAGCAGCTTAGGGCAGGGGGTGAACACTGAAGCTTTCTTT.